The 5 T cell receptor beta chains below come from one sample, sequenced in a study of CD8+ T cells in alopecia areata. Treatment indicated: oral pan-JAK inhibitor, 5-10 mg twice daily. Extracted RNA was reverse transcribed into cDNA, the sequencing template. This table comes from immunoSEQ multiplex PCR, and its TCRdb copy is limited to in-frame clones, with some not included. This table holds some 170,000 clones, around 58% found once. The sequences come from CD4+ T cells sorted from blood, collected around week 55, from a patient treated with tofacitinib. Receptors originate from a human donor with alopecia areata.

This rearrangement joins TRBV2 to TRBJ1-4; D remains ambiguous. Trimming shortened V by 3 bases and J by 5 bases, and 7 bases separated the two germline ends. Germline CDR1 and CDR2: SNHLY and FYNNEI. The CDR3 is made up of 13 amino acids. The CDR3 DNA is TGTGCCAGCAGTGACGTGGGGAATGAAAAACTGTTTTTT. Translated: CASSDVGNEKLFF.

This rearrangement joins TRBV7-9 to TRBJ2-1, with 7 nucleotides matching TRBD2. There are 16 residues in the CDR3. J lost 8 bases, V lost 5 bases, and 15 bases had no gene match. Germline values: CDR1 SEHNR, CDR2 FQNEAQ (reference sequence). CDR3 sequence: CASSHPDWTSFYEQFF. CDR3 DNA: TGTGCCAGCAGCCACCCGGATTGGACTAGTTTCTATGAGCAGTTCTTC.

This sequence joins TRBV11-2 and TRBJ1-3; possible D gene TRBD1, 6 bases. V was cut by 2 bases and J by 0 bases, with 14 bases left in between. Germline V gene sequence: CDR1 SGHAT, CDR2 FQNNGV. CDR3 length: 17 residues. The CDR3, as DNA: TGTGCCAGCAGCTTACAAAGCCGGGACAACTCTGGAAACACCATATATTTT. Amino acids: CASSLQSRDNSGNTIYF.

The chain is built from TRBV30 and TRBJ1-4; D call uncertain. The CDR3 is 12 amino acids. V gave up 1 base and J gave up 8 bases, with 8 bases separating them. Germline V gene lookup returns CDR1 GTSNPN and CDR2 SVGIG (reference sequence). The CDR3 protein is CAWSDSGEKLFF. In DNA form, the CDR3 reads TGTGCCTGGAGTGACAGCGGCGAAAAACTGTTTTTT. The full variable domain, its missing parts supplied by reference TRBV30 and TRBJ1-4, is SQTIHQWPATLVQPVGSPLSLECTVEGTSNPNLYWYRQAAGRGLQLLFYSVGIGQISSEVPQNLSASRPQDRQFILSSKKLLLSDSGFYLCAWSDSGEKLFFGSGTQLSVL.

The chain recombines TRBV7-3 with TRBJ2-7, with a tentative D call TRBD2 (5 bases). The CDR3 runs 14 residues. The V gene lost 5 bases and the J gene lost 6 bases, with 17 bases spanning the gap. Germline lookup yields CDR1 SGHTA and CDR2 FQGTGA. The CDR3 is CASSTGDPRAEQYF. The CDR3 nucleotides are TGTGCCAGCAGCACCGGCGACCCGAGGGCCGAGCAGTACTTC.